This TCR beta chain derives from a study of blood T cell repertoires in COVID-19. The germline gives CDR1 SGHRS, CDR2 YFSETQ. Trimming at V came to 0 bases and at J to 6 bases, leaving 0 bases not matched to a gene. This CDR3 region has 14 residues. Participants were aged about 18 to 100 years from 20 to 30 US areas. Recovered participants had two consecutive negative NP/OP PCR tests, healthcare professional clearance, or symptom resolution. Clones were read by immunoSEQ multiplex PCR, and TCRdb kept only the in-frame ones, dropping some. In the table there are around 370,000 clones, 88% of which are singletons.

This clonotype originated in a woman aged 18-30 years who had recovered from COVID-19. Sample: PBMCs or T cells enriched from blood (not recorded which). The rearrangement joins TRBV5-1 to TRBJ2-1, with 10 bases fitting TRBD2. The CDR3 loop reads CASSLGTSGNEQFF. In DNA, the CDR3 is TGCGCCAGCAGCTTGGGGACTAGCGGCAATGAGCAGTTCTTC. Combining the CDR3 with reference TRBV5-1 and TRBJ2-1 gives the whole variable domain KAGVTQTPRYLIKTRGQQVTLSCSPISGHRSVSWYQQTPGQGLQFLFEYFSETQRNKGNFPGRFSGRQFSNSRSEMNVSTLELGDSALYLCASSLGTSGNEQFFGPGTRLTVL.